This TCR beta chain comes out of a study of blood T cell repertoires in COVID-19. About the study: Researchers got acute and convalescent COVID-19 samples from the United States, Italy and Spain. T cells, B-cell-depleted T cells, or PBMCs provided the cDNA or gDNA that served as material.

V was clipped by 5 bases and J by 6 bases, with 26 bases between them. The CDR3 is 18 amino acids. Per germline, CDR1 MNHEY and CDR2 SVGEGT. Per the original methods: Using reference gene primer amplification, nucleated cell counts were estimated. The data were produced by immunoSEQ multiplex PCR, yet TCRdb's version contains in-frame clones alone and is incomplete. The V and J calls and the clone size are those of that table, but D and trimming were determined from the DNA. The table shows 75,000 to 85,000 clones, with around 90% occurring only once. The material sequenced was peripheral blood. The chain employs TRBV6-2 or TRBV6-3 and TRBJ1-5; the D gene is possibly TRBD1 (6 bases). The sequence was collected from a man between 45 and 60 years old with active COVID-19. CDR3 region: CASSSHPGTQGRIQPQHF. The CDR3, as DNA: TGTGCCAGCAGTAGTCACCCCGGGACACAGGGACGGATTCAGCCCCAGCATTTT.